This T cell receptor beta chain derives from a study of blood T cell repertoires in COVID-19. This CDR3 is built from 14 residues. V lost 7 bases, J lost 5 bases, and 15 bases lay in between. Germline-derived CDR1 and CDR2 are SNHLY and FYNNEI. Clones were read by immunoSEQ multiplex PCR, and TCRdb kept only the in-frame ones, dropping some. Altogether around 88,000 clones are present, over 75% being singletons, with the ten largest covering 2.5% to 3.5%. The TCR comes from a woman over 75 with acute or convalescent COVID-19. The rearrangement links TRBV2 to TRBJ1-5; TRBD1 might be the D (5 bases). The sample taken for sequencing was peripheral blood. CDR3 nucleotide sequence: TGTGCCAGCAACGGAGGGGCCCGGGATCAGCCCCAGCATTTT. It is translated as CASNGGARDQPQHF.